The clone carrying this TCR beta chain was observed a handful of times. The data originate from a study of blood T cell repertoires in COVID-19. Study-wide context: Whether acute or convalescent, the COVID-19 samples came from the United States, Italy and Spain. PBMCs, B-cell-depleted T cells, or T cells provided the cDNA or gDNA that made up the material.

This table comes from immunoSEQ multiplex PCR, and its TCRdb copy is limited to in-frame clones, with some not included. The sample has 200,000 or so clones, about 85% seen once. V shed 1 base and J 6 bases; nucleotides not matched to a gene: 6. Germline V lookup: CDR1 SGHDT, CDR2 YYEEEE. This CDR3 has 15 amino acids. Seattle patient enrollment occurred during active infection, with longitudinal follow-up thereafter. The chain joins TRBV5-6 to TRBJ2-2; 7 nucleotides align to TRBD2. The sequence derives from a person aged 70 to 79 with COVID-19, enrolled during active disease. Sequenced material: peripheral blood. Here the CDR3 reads CASSLFGAGAGELFF. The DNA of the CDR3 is TGTGCCAGCAGCTTGTTCGGGGCGGGGGCCGGGGAGCTGTTTTTT.